This record concerns one T cell receptor beta chain sequence. The sample is drawn from a study of OX40 agonist ivuxolimab in advanced cancers. The method was immunoSEQ multiplex PCR; TCRdb's version includes in-frame clones alone and lacks a portion of them. The table includes tens of thousands of clones, about 90% detected once. The specimen was CD4+ or CD8+ T cells sorted from blood, collected in a trial of the OX40 agonist ivuxolimab. The sequence derives from an adult with an advanced solid tumor such as melanoma, head and neck, liver or kidney cancer.

The CDR3 nucleotides read TGTGCCAGCAGAGTTTTAAGCGGGACATACAATGAGCAGTTCTTC. As protein: CASRVLSGTYNEQFF. The J gene is TRBJ2-1, the V gene TRBV28; weak D call: TRBD2 (7 bases). The germline V gene has CDR1 MDHEN and CDR2 SYDVKM. The length of the CDR3 is 15 residues. V was cut by 6 bases and J by 4 bases, with 16 bases left in between.